The TCR beta chain under discussion was sequenced for a study of quantifying T cell responses using KT2 cells. About the study: TCR alpha and beta constant-region primers primed reverse transcription of RNA.

Unfractionated PBMC were spiked with known numbers of KT2 clone cells. Germline CDR1 is MNHEY and CDR2 is SVGAGI. Germline trimming cut 5 bases from V and 4 bases from J; bases unmatched to any gene: 4. The length of the CDR3 is 14 residues. This clonotype has more than one count but fewer than ten. The cDNA 3' end received a ligated oligonucleotide with a UMI. First-round PCR used around 4 cycles and beta primers RC1.1 and RC1.2 covering TRBC1 and TRBC2. TCRdb processed the UMI-ligation and nested PCR reads anew with MiXCR; each CDR3 protein has one entry. Of roughly 50,000 distinct CDR3 sequences in the sample, approximately 13% are singletons; the top ten hold approximately 9.4%.

The chain joins TRBV6-5 to TRBJ1-5, with TRBD1 matching over 8 bases. The sequence derives from a human donor. Sequenced sample: PBMCs spiked with cells of the T cell clone KT2. CDR3 protein: CASSRGDRNQPQHF. The CDR3 bases are TGTGCCAGCAGTAGGGGGGACAGGAATCAGCCCCAGCATTTT.